The T cell receptor (beta chain) under discussion was sequenced for a study of CD8+CD57+ T cells in acquired aplastic anemia. For the study at large: An average of about 3.2 ug of DNA was obtained from sorted CD4+ and CD8+ cells. CD4+ cell libraries from healthy donors averaged approximately 9.8 million reads.

The CDR3 extends over 13 amino acids. Germline CDR1 and CDR2: SEHNR and FQNEAQ (reference sequence). The V and J ends lost 5 bases and 12 bases respectively, with 14 bases between them. This clonotype has at least ten counts. The antigen is unknown. Genomic DNA, serving as template, underwent TCR beta VDJ and CDR3 profiling. TCRdb independently ran MiXCR on the reads; one entry per CDR3 protein. Among around 150,000 distinct CDR3 sequences listed, 35% to 55% were seen once. Study-wide results and limits: Controls and patients did not differ significantly in CD8+ Simpson's diversity. Sharing between patients and controls was observed for around 30 CD8+ CDR3 sequences.

The chain is built from TRBV7-9 and TRBJ1-6; no reliable D call. The sequence was collected from a human donor in good health. Specimen: sorted CD4+, CD8+, or CD8+CD57+ T cells (not recorded which) from PBMCs. CDR3: CASSLDLLGPLHF. As DNA, the CDR3 is TGTGCCAGCAGCCTGGACCTGCTCGGACCCCTCCACTTT.